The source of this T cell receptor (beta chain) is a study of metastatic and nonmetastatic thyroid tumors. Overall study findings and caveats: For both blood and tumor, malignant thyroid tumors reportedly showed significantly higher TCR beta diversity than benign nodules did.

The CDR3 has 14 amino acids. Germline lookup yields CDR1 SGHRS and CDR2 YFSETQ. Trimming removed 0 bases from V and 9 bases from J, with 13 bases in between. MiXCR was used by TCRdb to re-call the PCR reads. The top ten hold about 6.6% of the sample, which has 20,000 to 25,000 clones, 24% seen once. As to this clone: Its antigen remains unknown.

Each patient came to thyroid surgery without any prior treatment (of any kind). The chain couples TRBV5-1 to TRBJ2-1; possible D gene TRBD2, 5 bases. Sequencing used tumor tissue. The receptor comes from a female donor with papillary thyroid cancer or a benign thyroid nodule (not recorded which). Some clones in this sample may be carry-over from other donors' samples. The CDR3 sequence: CASSLGRLWGEQFF. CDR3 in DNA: TGCGCCAGCAGCTTGGGTCGACTATGGGGTGAGCAGTTCTTC.